These 17 T cell receptor beta chains were sequenced from one sample in a study of neurological immune-mediated disorders. Each CDR3 protein gets one entry after TCRdb re-called the 5' RACE reads with MiXCR. The sample carries around 5,000 distinct CDR3 sequences, under 25% recorded once. The sequenced sample was CD8+ T cells from blood. These receptors all come from a woman aged 55-70 years with HTLV-1-associated myelopathy (HAM/TSP).

This chain joins TRBV7-9 and TRBJ2-7; 8 bases map to TRBD1. CDR3 length equals 13 residues. V shed 10 bases and J 6 bases; nucleotides not matched to a gene: 11. Germline-derived CDR1 and CDR2 are SEHNR and FQNEAQ (reference sequence). The CDR3 is CATPQDRAGEQYF. The CDR3 DNA is TGTGCCACCCCCCAGGACAGGGCCGGCGAGCAGTACTTC.

At least ten counts were recorded for this clonotype. This sequence joins TRBV6-2 or TRBV6-3 and TRBJ2-1; D not resolved. The CDR3 runs 11 residues. Germline-derived CDR1 and CDR2 are MNHEY and SVGEGT. V was pared by 4 bases and J by 9 bases, with 7 bases between. The CDR3 nucleotides are TGTGCCAGCAGTTCCCTGATTGAGCAGTTCTTC. Translation gives CASSSLIEQFF.

The sample holds many counts of this clonotype. The chain recombines TRBV29-1 with TRBJ2-7, with 11 bases identical to TRBD2. Unmatched junction bases numbered 2, after V lost 6 bases and J lost 7 bases. CDR1 is SQVTM, CDR2 ANQGSEA, per germline. There are 11 residues in the CDR3. This CDR3 reads CSVRLAGEQYF. The CDR3 DNA is TGCAGCGTGAGACTAGCGGGGGAGCAGTACTTC.

Within the sample, this clonotype is medium-sized. The chain's CDR3 is CASSYGAEQFF. CDR3 bases: TGTGCCAGCAGTTACGGGGCTGAGCAGTTCTTC. V is TRBV6-5 and J is TRBJ2-1, with TRBD1 as a possible D gene (5 bases). This CDR3 is built from 11 residues. Germline V CDR1 and CDR2: MNHEY, SVGAGI. The V end was cut by 2 bases, the J end by 9 bases, with 5 bases between.

This clonotype is medium-sized within its sample. This chain connects TRBV11-2 to TRBJ2-7; D is perhaps TRBD2 (5 bases). The length of the CDR3 is 14 residues. Trimming shortened V by 1 base and J by 2 bases, and 9 bases separated the two germline ends. Germline CDR1 is SGHAT and CDR2 is FQNNGV. CDR3 sequence reads: CASSLGSGTYEQYF. The CDR3 nucleotides are TGTGCCAGCAGCTTAGGTTCGGGAACCTACGAGCAGTACTTC.

Of note for this clonotype: One end of the junction does not line up with germline, which may come from a read error. V usage is TRBV5-1 and J usage is TRBJ1-1; the D gene is possibly TRBD1 (5 bases). Germline V gene data show CDR1 as SGHRS and CDR2 as YFSETQ. The CDR3 loop spans 17 amino acids. CDR3 in DNA: TGCACCAGCAGACTTTACGGGAAAGGGGAATTGAGCACTGAAGCTTTCTTT. Protein product: CTSRLYGKGELSTEAFF.

This clonotype is labeled medium-sized. This rearrangement joins TRBV14 to TRBJ1-1, with 9 bases aligning to TRBD1. CDR3 length: 18 residues. V shed 5 bases and J 3 bases; nucleotides not matched to a gene: 16. Germline V gene lookup returns CDR1 SGHDN and CDR2 FVKESK. The CDR3 region is CASSENSKTRQGDTEAFF. As DNA, the CDR3 is TGTGCCAGCAGCGAAAATTCAAAGACCCGACAGGGGGACACTGAAGCTTTCTTT.

With regard to this clonotype: One end of the junction is discordant with germline, which a read error may explain. The chain combines TRBV10-1 with TRBJ2-3, with D possibly being TRBD1 or TRBD2 (5 bases each). CDR3 length: 16 residues. Germline V gene lookup returns CDR1 WNHNN and CDR2 SYGVQD (reference sequence). The CDR3 loop is CDSSENHMGGTDTQYF. The CDR3 DNA follows: TGCGACAGCAGTGAGAACCACATGGGGGGCACAGATACGCAGTATTTT.

There are a few counts of this clonotype. The chain is built from TRBV5-1 and TRBJ2-7; 8 bases match TRBD1. V dropped 1 base and J dropped 2; count of bases not matched to a gene: 8. The CDR3 runs to 16 residues. Germline CDR1 is SGHRS and CDR2 is YFSETQ. Here the CDR3 reads CASSLLPGTGPYEQYF. The CDR3 bases are TGCGCCAGCAGCTTGCTCCCCGGGACAGGCCCCTACGAGCAGTACTTC. The full variable domain, in which reference TRBV5-1 and TRBJ2-7 provide the parts outside the CDR3, is KAGVTQTPRYLIKTRGQQVTLSCSPISGHRSVSWYQQTPGQGLQFLFEYFSETQRNKGNFPGRFSGRQFSNSRSEMNVSTLELGDSALYLCASSLLPGTGPYEQYFGPGTRLTVT.

The genes are TRBV14 and TRBJ2-3; TRBD2 matches 13 bases. V was pared by 5 bases and J by 11 bases, with 10 bases of the junction left unmatched. Germline V gene lookup returns CDR1 SGHDN and CDR2 FVKESK. The CDR3 length is 15 residues. The CDR3 sequence: CASSNGLAGVWEQYF. In DNA form, the CDR3 reads TGTGCCAGCAGCAACGGACTAGCGGGGGTATGGGAGCAGTATTTT.

This clonotype has at least ten counts. J is TRBJ2-7 and V is TRBV6-2 or TRBV6-3; a weak D match, TRBD1 (6 bases). CDR3 length: 16 residues. Germline V gives CDR1 MNHEY, CDR2 SVGEGT. V lost 0 bases and J lost 5, with 17 bases in between. The CDR3 loop reads CASSYSDSRLADEQYF. CDR3 sequence (DNA): TGTGCCAGCAGTTACTCGGACAGCCGGCTTGCCGACGAGCAGTACTTC.

By proportion, this clonotype is medium-sized. This chain uses TRBV2 with TRBJ2-6; no clear D. CDR1 and CDR2 from the germline V gene are SNHLY and FYNNEI. The CDR3 is 16 amino acids. V was pared by 3 bases and J by 0 bases, with 9 bases between. CDR3 in DNA: TGTGCCAGCAGTGACCCCTATACCTCTGGGGCCAACGTCCTGACTTTC. It codes for CASSDPYTSGANVLTF.

The genes are TRBV29-1 and TRBJ2-7; 7 nucleotides agree with TRBD1. V trimming: 6 bases; J trimming: 2 bases; junction bases outside the gene matches: 7. The length of the CDR3 is 13 residues. From germline, CDR1 is SQVTM and CDR2 ANQGSEA. The chain's CDR3 is CSVPGTATYEQYF. In DNA form, the CDR3 reads TGCAGCGTCCCCGGGACAGCAACCTACGAGCAGTACTTC.

The DNA for the CDR3 is TGCGCCAGCAGTGCGGTGGAGAACACTGAAGCTTTCTTT. Translation: CASSAVENTEAFF. V and J are TRBV10-1 and TRBJ1-1; D remains ambiguous. Looked up from germline, CDR1 is WNHNN and CDR2 is SYGVQD (reference sequence). This CDR3 spans 13 amino acids. Trimming pared 4 bases from V and 1 base from J, leaving 7 bases between.

The sample holds a few counts of this clonotype. The V and J genes are TRBV20-1 and TRBJ2-1; 10 bases fit TRBD2. Germline CDR1 is DFQATT and CDR2 is SNEGSKA (reference sequence). The CDR3 extends over 15 amino acids. The J segment lost 10 bases and the V segment lost 0 bases, leaving 9 bases of the junction unmatched. CDR3 protein: CSARDLASGSGEQFF. CDR3 DNA: TGCAGTGCTAGAGATCTGGCTAGCGGGAGCGGGGAGCAGTTCTTC.

This clonotype is judged medium-sized. The rearrangement links TRBV6-5 to TRBJ2-3; 12 bases are shared with TRBD2. After removal of 6 bases from V and 6 bases from J, the junction contained 7 bases not matched to a gene. Germline CDR1 and CDR2: MNHEY and SVGAGI. CDR3 size: 15 residues. The CDR3 region is CASRPGLAGMDTQYF. The CDR3 nucleotides are TGTGCCAGCAGACCTGGACTAGCGGGAATGGATACGCAGTATTTT.

Many counts were recorded for this clonotype. V and J are TRBV25-1 and TRBJ2-1, with D possibly matching TRBD2 (7 bases). CDR1 is MGHDK, CDR2 SYGVNS, per germline. V was clipped by 8 bases and J by 3 bases, with 17 bases between them. There are 15 residues in the CDR3. The CDR3 DNA sequence: TGTGCCAGCGCCCAAGGGGGGGCAGGCTACAATGAGCAGTTCTTC. Encoded protein: CASAQGGAGYNEQFF.